The 3 T cell receptor beta chains below were found in one sample sequenced in a study of OX40 agonist ivuxolimab in advanced cancers. Repertoires were generated with immunoSEQ multiplex PCR, while TCRdb's copy carries only in-frame clones and drops some. The sample records roughly 40,000 clones, roughly nine tenths being singletons. The material was CD4+ or CD8+ T cells sorted from blood, obtained in a trial of the OX40 agonist ivuxolimab. The source of these receptors is an adult with an advanced solid tumor such as melanoma, head and neck, liver or kidney cancer.

This clone was counted between two and nine times. The chain links TRBV6-5 to TRBJ2-7; a weak D match, TRBD2 (5 bases). The CDR3 contains 12 residues. V lost 9 bases and J lost 2, with 11 bases in between. Germline V CDR1 and CDR2: MNHEY, SVGAGI. Written as DNA, the CDR3 is TGTGCCAGTTTGGGAGAGACCTACGAGCAGTACTTC. Protein product: CASLGETYEQYF.

In this sample, this clone turned up many times. V gene TRBV4-1 combines with J gene TRBJ2-7; 9 bases are a match to TRBD1. Trimming took 3 bases from V and 4 from J; bases not matched to a gene: 7. This CDR3 is built from 15 residues. Germline CDR1 and CDR2: MGHRA and YSYEKL. The CDR3 protein is CASSQSGTGSYEQYF. CDR3 sequence (DNA): TGCGCCAGCAGCCAGTCCGGGACAGGGTCTTACGAGCAGTACTTC.

The rearrangement uses TRBV7-8 and TRBJ2-7; D might be TRBD1 (5 bases). The germline CDR1 and CDR2 sequences are SGHVS and FQNEAQ. V dropped 3 bases and J dropped 2 bases, with 8 bases sitting between them. The CDR3 has 13 amino acids. DNA for the CDR3: TGTGCCAGCAGCTTGAGACAGCCCTACGAGCAGTACTTC. This encodes CASSLRQPYEQYF.